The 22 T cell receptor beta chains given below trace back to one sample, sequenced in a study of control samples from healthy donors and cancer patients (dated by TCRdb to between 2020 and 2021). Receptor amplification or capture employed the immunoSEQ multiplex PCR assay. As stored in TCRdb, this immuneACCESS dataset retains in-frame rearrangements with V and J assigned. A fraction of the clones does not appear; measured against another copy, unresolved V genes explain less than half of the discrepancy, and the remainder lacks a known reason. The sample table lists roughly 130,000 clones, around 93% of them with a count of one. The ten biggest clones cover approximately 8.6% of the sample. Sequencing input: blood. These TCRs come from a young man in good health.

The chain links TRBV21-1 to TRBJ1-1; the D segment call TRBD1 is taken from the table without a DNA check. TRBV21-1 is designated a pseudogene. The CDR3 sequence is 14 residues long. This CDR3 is CASSTLYRGPEAFF. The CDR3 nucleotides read TGTGCCAGCAGCACGCTTTACAGGGGTCCTGAAGCTTTCTTT.

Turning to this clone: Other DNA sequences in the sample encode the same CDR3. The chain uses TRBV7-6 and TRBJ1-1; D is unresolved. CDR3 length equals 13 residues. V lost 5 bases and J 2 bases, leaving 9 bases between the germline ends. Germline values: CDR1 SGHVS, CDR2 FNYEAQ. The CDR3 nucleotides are TGTGCCAGCAGCCGCACAGCAAACACTGAAGCTTTCTTT. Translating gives CASSRTANTEAFF. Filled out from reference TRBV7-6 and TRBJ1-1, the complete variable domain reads GAGVSQSPRYKVTKRGQDVALRCDPISGHVSLYWYRQALGQGPEFLTYFNYEAQQDKSGLPNDRFSAERPEGSISTLTIQRTEQRDSAMYRCASSRTANTEAFFGQGTRLTVV.

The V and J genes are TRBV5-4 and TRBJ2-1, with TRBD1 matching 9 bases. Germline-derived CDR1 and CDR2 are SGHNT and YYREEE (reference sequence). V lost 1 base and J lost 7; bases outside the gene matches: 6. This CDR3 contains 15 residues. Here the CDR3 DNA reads TGTGCCAGCAGCTTGCTGGACAGGGGTAAAAATGAGCAGTTCTTC. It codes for CASSLLDRGKNEQFF.

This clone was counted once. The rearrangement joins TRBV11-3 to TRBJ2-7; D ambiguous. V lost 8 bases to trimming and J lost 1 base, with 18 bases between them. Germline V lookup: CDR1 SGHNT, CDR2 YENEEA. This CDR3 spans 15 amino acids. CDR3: CASSKGYDRSYEQYF. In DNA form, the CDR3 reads TGTGCCAGCTCGAAAGGATACGACCGTTCCTACGAGCAGTACTTC.

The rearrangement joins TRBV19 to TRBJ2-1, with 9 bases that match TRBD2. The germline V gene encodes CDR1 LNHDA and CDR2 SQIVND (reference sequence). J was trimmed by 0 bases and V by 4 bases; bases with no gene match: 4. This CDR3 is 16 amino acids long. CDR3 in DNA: TGTGCCAGTAGTAGCTTGACTAGCGGCTCCTACAATGAGCAGTTCTTC. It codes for CASSSLTSGSYNEQFF.

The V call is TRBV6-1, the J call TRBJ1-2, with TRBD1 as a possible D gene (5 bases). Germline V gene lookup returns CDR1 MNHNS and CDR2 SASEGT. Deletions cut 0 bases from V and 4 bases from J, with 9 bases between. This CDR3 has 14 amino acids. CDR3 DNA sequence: TGTGCCAGCAGTGAAGCGGGCAGGGCCTATGGCTACACCTTC. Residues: CASSEAGRAYGYTF.

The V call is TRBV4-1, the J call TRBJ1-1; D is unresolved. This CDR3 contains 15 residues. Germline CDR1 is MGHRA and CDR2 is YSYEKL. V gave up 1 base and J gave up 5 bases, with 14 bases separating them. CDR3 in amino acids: CASSQVVMVGTEAFF. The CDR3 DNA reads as TGCGCCAGCAGCCAAGTAGTCATGGTGGGTACTGAAGCTTTCTTT.

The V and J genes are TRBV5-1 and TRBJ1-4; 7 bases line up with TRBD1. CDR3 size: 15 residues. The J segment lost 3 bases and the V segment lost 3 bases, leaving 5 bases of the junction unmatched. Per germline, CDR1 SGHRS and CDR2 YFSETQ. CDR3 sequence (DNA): TGCGCCAGCAGCTCCCAGACAGGGTCTAATGAAAAACTGTTTTTT. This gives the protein CASSSQTGSNEKLFF.

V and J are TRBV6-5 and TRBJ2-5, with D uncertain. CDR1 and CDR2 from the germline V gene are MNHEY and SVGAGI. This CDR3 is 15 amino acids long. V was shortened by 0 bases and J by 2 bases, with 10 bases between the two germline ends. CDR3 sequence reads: CASSYSRVGQETQYF. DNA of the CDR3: TGTGCCAGCAGTTACTCGCGAGTCGGGCAAGAGACCCAGTACTTC.

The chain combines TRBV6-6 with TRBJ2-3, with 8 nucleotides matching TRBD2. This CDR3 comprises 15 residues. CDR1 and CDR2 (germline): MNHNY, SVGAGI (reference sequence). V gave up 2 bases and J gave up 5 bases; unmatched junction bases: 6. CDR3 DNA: TGTGCCAGCAGTTACGGAGGGACTAGAATAGATACGCAGTATTTT. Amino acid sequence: CASSYGGTRIDTQYF.

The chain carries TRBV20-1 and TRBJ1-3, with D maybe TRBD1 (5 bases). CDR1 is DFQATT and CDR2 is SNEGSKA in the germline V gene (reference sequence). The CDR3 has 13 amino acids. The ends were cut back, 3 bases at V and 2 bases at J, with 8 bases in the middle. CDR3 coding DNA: TGCAGTGCTAGTCAAGGGGCTGGAAACACCATATATTTT. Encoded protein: CSASQGAGNTIYF.

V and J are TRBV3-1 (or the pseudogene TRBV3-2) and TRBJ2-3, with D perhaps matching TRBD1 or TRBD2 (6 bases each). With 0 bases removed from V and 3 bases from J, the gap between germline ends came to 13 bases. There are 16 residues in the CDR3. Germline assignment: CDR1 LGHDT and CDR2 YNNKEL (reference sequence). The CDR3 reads CASSQEPGATTDTQYF. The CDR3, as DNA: TGTGCCAGCAGCCAAGAACCGGGGGCGACGACAGATACGCAGTATTTT.

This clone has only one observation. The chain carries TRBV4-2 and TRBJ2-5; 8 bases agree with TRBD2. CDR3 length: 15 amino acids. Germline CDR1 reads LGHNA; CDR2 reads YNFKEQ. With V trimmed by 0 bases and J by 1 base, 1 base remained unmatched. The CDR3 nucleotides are TGTGCCAGCAGCCAAGATCGGGGGGGCCAAGAGACCCAGTACTTC. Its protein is CASSQDRGGQETQYF.

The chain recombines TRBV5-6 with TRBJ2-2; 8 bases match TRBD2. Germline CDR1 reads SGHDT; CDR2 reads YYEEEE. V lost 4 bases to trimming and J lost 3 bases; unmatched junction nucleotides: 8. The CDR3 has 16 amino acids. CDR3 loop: CASSRTSGRYTGELFF. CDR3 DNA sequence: TGTGCCAGCAGCCGTACTAGCGGCCGGTACACCGGGGAGCTGTTTTTT.

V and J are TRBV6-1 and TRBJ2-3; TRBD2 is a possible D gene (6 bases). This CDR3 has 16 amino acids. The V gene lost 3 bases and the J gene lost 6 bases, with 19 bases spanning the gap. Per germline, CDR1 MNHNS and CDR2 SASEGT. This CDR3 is CASSEGYTGVRDTQYF. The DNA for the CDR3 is TGTGCCAGCAGTGAGGGGTACACGGGGGTGCGGGATACGCAGTATTTT.

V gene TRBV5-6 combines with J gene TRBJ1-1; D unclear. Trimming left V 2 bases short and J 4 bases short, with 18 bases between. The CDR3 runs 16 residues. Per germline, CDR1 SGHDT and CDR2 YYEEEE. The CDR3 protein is CASSFGRLGRSTEAFF. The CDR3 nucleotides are TGTGCCAGCAGCTTCGGACGACTAGGGAGGAGCACTGAAGCTTTCTTT.

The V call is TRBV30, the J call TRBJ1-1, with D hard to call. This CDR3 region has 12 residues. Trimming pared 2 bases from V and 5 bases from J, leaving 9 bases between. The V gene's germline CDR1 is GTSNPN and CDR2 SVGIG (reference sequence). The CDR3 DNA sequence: TGTGCCTGGAGTATCGGACGGACTGAAGCTTTCTTT. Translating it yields CAWSIGRTEAFF.

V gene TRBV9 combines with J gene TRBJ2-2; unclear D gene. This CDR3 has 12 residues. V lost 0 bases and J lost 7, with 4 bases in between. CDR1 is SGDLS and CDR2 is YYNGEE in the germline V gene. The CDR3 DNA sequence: TGTGCCAGCAGCGTAGCCGTCGGGGAGCTGTTTTTT. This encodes CASSVAVGELFF.

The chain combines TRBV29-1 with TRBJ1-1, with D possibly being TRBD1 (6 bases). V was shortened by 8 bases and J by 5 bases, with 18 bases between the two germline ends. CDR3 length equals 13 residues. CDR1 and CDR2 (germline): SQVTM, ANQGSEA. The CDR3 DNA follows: TGCAGCCCCAGTCCGGGGAGGGGGACTGAAGCTTTCTTT. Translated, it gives CSPSPGRGTEAFF.

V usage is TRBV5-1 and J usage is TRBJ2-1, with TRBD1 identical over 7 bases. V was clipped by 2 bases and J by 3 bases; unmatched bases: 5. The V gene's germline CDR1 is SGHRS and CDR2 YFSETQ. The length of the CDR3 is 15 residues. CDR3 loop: CASSFVQGYYNEQFF. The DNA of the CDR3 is TGCGCCAGCAGCTTCGTACAGGGGTACTACAATGAGCAGTTCTTC.

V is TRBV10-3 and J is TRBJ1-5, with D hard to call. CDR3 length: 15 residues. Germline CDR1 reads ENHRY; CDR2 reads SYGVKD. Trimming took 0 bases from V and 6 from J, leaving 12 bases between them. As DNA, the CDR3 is TGTGCCATCAGTGAGTCGGAACTGAGATTTCAGCCCCAGCATTTT. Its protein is CAISESELRFQPQHF.

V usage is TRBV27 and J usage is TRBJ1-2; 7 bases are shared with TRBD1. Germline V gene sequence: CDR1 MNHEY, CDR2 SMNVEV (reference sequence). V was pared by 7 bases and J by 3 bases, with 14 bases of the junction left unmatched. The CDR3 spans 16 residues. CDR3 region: CASNPRAGGSYYGYTF. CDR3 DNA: TGTGCCAGCAACCCCCGGGCAGGGGGGTCCTACTATGGCTACACCTTC.